This TCR beta chain emerged from a study of tumor-infiltrating lymphocytes in primary liver carcinoma. The blood RNA (from unsorted whole blood) was obtained, and germline DNA was also extracted. TCR beta cDNA was prepared out of roughly 450 ng total RNA by means of a constant-region primer. The TCR beta library was amplified through three nested multiplex PCR rounds in a modified ARM-PCR procedure. Use of TRBV1-TRBV30 forward primers with a C-beta reverse primer characterized the first two PCR rounds, which lasted about 9 cycles each. Using its own MiXCR run on the multiplex PCR reads, TCRdb lists one record per CDR3 protein. This repertoire shows around 330,000 distinct CDR3 sequences, around 50% found once; its top ten account for over 15%. Germline V gene data show CDR1 as SGHRS and CDR2 as YFSETQ. The CDR3 has 16 amino acids. V was cut by 2 bases and J by 11 bases, with 25 bases left in between.

This sequence joins TRBV5-1 and TRBJ1-1, with D hard to call. The sequence derives from a woman aged 25-40 years with primary liver carcinoma and hepatitis B virus infection. Sequenced: peripheral blood. The CDR3 coding sequence is TGCGCCAGCAGCTTAAATGCGGGGTTAAGGAACACTGGGGCTTTCTTT. It specifies CASSLNAGLRNTGAFF.